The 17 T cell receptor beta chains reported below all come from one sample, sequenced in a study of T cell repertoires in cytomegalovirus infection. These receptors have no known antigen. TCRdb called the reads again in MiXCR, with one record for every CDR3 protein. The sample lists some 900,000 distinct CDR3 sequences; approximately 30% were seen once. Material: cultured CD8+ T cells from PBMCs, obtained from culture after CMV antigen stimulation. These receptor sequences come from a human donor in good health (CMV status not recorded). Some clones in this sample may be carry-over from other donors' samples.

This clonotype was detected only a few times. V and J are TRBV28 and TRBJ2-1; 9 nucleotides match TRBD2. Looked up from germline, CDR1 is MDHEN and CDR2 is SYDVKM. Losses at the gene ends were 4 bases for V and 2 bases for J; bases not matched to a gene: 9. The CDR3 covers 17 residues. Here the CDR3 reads CASSSHWRGGPYNEQFF. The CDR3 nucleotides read TGTGCCAGCAGTTCCCATTGGCGGGGGGGCCCCTACAATGAGCAGTTCTTC.

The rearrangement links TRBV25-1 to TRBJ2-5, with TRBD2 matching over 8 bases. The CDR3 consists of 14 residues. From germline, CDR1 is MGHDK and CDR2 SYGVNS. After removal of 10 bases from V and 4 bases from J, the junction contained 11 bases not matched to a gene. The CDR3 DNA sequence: TGTGCCACCTCACTAGCGGCATCTGCAGAGACCCAGTACTTC. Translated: CATSLAASAETQYF.

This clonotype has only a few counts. The CDR3 here is CASSSYMAGGPSGANVLTF. CDR3 DNA sequence: TGTGCCAGCAGCTCCTATATGGCGGGGGGACCCTCTGGGGCCAACGTCCTGACTTTC. The chain combines TRBV7-9 with TRBJ2-6, with 8 bases fitting TRBD2. Germline trimming cut 4 bases from V and 0 bases from J; bases unmatched to any gene: 11. Looked up from germline, CDR1 is SEHNR and CDR2 is FQNEAQ (reference sequence). The CDR3 is made up of 19 amino acids.

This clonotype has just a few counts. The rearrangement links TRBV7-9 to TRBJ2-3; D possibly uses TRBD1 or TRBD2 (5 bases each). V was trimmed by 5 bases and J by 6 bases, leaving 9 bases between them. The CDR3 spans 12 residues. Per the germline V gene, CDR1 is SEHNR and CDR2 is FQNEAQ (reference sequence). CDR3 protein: CASSHGDDTQYF. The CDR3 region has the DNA TGTGCCAGCAGCCATGGGGACGATACGCAGTATTTT. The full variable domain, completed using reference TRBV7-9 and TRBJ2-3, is DTGVSQNPRHKITKRGQNVTFRCDPISEHNRLYWYRQTLGQGPEFLTYFQNEAQLEKSRLLSDRFSAERPKGSFSTLEIQRTEQGDSAMYLCASSHGDDTQYFGPGTRLTVL.

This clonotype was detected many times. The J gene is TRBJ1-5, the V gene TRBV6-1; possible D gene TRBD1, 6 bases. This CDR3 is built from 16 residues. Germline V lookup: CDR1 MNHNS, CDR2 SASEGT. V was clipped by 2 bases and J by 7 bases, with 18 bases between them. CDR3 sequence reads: CASSEIGWGADQPQHF. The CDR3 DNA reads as TGTGCCAGCAGTGAAATAGGATGGGGGGCAGACCAGCCCCAGCATTTT.

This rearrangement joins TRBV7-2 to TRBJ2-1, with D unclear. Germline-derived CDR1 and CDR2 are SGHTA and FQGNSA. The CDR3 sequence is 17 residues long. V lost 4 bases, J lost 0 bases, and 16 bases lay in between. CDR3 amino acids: CASSSQTGYPSYNEQFF. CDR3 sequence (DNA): TGTGCCAGCAGCTCTCAGACCGGATACCCCTCCTACAATGAGCAGTTCTTC. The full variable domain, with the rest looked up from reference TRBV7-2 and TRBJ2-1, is GAGVSQSPSNKVTEKGKDVELRCDPISGHTALYWYRQSLGQGLEFLIYFQGNSAPDKSGLPSDRFSAERTGGSVSTLTIQRTQQEDSAVYLCASSSQTGYPSYNEQFFGPGTRLTVL.

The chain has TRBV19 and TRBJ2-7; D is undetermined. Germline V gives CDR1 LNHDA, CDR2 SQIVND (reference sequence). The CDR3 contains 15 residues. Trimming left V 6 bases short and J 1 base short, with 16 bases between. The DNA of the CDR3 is TGTGCCAGTAGCACTACCTACGACGGATCCTACGAGCAGTACTTC. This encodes CASSTTYDGSYEQYF. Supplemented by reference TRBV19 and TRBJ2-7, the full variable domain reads DGGITQSPKYLFRKEGQNVTLSCEQNLNHDAMYWYRQDPGQGLRLIYYSQIVNDFQKGDIAEGYSVSREKKESFPLTVTSAQKNPTAFYLCASSTTYDGSYEQYFGPGTRLTVT.

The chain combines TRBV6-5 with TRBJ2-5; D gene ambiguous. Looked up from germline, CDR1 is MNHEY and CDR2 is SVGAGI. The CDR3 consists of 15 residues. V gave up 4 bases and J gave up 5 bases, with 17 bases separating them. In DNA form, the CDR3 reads TGTGCCAGCAGTTCGTCAGGCCCATTGGGGGAGACCCAGTACTTC. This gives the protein CASSSSGPLGETQYF.

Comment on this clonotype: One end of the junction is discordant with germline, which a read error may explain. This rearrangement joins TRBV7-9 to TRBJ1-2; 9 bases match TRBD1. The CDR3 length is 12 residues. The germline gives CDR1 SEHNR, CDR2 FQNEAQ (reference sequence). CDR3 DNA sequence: TGTGCCAGCAGCTCCGGGACAGGGTATTGCGACTTC. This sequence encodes CASSSGTGYCDF.

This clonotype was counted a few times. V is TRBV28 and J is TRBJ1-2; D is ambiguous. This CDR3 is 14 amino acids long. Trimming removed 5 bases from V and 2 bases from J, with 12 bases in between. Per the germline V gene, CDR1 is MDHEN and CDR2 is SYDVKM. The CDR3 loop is CASSAWRENYGYTF. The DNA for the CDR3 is TGTGCCAGCAGTGCCTGGCGGGAGAACTATGGCTACACCTTC.

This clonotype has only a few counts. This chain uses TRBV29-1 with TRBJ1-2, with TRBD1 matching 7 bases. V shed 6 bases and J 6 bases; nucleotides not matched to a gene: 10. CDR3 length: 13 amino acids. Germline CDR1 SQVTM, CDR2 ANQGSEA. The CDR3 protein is CSVVTGRRNGYTF. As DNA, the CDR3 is TGCAGCGTAGTGACAGGGAGAAGGAATGGCTACACCTTC.

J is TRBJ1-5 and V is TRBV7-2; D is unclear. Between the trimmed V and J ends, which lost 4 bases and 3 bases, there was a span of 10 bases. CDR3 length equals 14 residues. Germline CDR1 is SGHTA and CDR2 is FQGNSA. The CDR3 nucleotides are TGTGCCAGCAGCTCCAACAGTCCCAATCAGCCCCAGCATTTT. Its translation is CASSSNSPNQPQHF.

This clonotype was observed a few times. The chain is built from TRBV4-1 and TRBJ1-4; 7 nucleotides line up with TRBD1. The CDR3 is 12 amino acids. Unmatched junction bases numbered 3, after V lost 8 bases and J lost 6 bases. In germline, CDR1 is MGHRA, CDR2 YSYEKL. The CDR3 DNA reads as TGCGCCAGCGAAGGACAGGATGAAAAACTGTTTTTT. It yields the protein CASEGQDEKLFF.

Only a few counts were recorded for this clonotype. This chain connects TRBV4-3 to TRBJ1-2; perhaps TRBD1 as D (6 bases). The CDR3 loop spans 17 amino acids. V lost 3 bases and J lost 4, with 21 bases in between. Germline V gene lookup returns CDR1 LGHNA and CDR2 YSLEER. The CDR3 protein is CASSQDRGGGAGYGYTF. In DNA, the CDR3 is TGCGCCAGCAGCCAGGACCGCGGGGGGGGCGCGGGCTATGGCTACACCTTC.

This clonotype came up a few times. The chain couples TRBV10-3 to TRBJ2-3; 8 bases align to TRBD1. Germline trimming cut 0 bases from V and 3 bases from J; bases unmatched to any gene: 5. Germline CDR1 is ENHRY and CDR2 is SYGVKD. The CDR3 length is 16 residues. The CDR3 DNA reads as TGTGCCATCAGTGAGTCTGCAGGGGGCGTAACAGATACGCAGTATTTT. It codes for CAISESAGGVTDTQYF.

The CDR3 nucleotides read TGTGCCAGCTCCCTGCCCTTTGGAGGGATGAACACTGAAGCTTTCTTT. Protein: CASSLPFGGMNTEAFF. This rearrangement joins TRBV11-1 to TRBJ1-1; D ambiguous. This CDR3 comprises 16 residues. Between the trimmed V and J ends, which lost 8 bases and 0 bases, there was a span of 19 bases. Looked up from germline, CDR1 is SGHAT and CDR2 is FQDESV (reference sequence).

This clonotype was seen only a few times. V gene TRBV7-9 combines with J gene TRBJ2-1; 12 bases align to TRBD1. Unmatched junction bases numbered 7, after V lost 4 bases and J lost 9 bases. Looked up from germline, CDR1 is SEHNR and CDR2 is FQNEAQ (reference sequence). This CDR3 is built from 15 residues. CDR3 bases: TGTGCCAGCAGCTCCCGGGACAGGGGGCATGCTGAGCAGTTCTTC. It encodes CASSSRDRGHAEQFF.